The present T cell receptor beta chain was sequenced within a study of blood T cell repertoires in COVID-19. About the study: Italy, Spain and the United States were the sources of the convalescent and acute COVID-19 samples.

Enrolled through a virtual design, the participants were between about 18 and 89 years of age and came from around 25 US areas. This table comes from immunoSEQ multiplex PCR, and its TCRdb copy is limited to in-frame clones, with some not included. The table has some 230,000 clones, around 91% seen once; the top ten hold about 3%. V lost 6 bases, J lost 6 bases, and 3 bases stayed unmatched. This CDR3 is 13 amino acids long. Germline CDR1 MNHEY, CDR2 SMNVEV (reference sequence). The sequencing sample was made of PBMCs or T cells enriched from blood (not recorded which). V is TRBV27 and J is TRBJ2-1; 9 bases agree with TRBD2. This clonotype originated in a woman under 30 in a cohort exposed to, infected with or recovered from COVID-19 (not recorded which). The CDR3 DNA is TGTGCCAGCAGCGCACTAGCGGGCAATGAGCAGTTCTTC. This codes for CASSALAGNEQFF.